This TCR beta chain stems from a study of T cells in Graves' hyperthyroidism and ophthalmopathy. On this clonotype: Its antigen is currently unknown.

With 0 bases removed from V and 6 bases from J, the gap between germline ends came to 14 bases. CDR3 length: 15 residues. Germline CDR1 LNHNV, CDR2 YYDKDF (reference sequence). The definition of stable Graves' hyperthyroidism was no ophthalmopathy progression within 18 months. What was amplified from RNA transcripts were TCR beta CDR3 regions. HTBI primers were used for first-round RT-PCR of the TCR CDR3. From the multiplex PCR reads, TCRdb called clonotypes with MiXCR, one entry per CDR3 protein. The table has about 200,000 distinct CDR3 sequences, under 20% seen once; the top ten hold around 50%. Whole-study findings and limits: It was a median about 6 months before onset that the model predicted ophthalmopathy. In the blood, most expanded thyroid clonotypes above 0.001 appeared as well.

The chain uses TRBV15 and TRBJ1-2, with D tentatively TRBD1 (6 bases). The origin of this receptor is a man over 45 with Graves' hyperthyroidism. Sequencing was carried out using blood. The CDR3 loop is CATSRDRLSGDGYTF. DNA of the CDR3: TGTGCCACCAGCAGAGATCGCCTATCAGGGGATGGCTACACCTTC.